Presented here are 3 T cell receptor beta chains from one specimen sequenced in a study of blood T cell repertoires in COVID-19. TCRdb's table, derived via immunoSEQ multiplex PCR, lists solely in-frame clones and lacks some. The sample lists around 300,000 clones, around 90% seen once, with over 4.5% in the top ten. The sample consisted of PBMCs or T cells enriched from blood (not recorded which). The receptors were sampled from a man aged 25-45 years who had recovered from COVID-19.

The rearrangement links TRBV24-1 to TRBJ2-2; 9 nucleotides align to TRBD2. The CDR3 spans 14 residues. The germline V gene has CDR1 KGHDR and CDR2 SFDVKD. V shed 8 bases and J 7 bases; nucleotides not matched to a gene: 7. CDR3 sequence: CATTSGEFGGELFF. DNA of the CDR3: TGTGCCACCACTAGCGGGGAATTCGGCGGGGAGCTGTTTTTT.

The chain couples TRBV10-1 to TRBJ2-3; TRBD1 agrees at 9 bases. V gave up 5 bases and J gave up 3 bases; unmatched junction bases: 9. Germline V gene lookup returns CDR1 WNHNN and CDR2 SYGVQD (reference sequence). CDR3 length equals 16 residues. CDR3 region: CASSPPGQGFTDTQYF. The CDR3 DNA reads TGCGCCAGCAGTCCCCCGGGACAGGGTTTTACAGATACGCAGTATTTT.

V usage is TRBV11-2 and J usage is TRBJ1-1; 10 nucleotides align to TRBD1. Per the germline V gene, CDR1 is SGHAT and CDR2 is FQNNGV. This CDR3 is built from 16 residues. The ends lost 5 bases at V and 0 bases at J; junction bases unmatched: 6. CDR3 sequence reads: CASSPWTGGMNTEAFF. The CDR3 DNA sequence: TGTGCCAGCAGCCCTTGGACAGGGGGTATGAACACTGAAGCTTTCTTT.